Listed below are T cell receptor beta chains from one sample, sequenced in a study of regulatory T cells in long-lasting Graves disease. From the multiplex PCR reads, TCRdb called clonotypes with MiXCR, one entry per CDR3 protein. The data show 540,000 or so distinct CDR3 sequences, with roughly 13% seen just once and 10% held by the top ten. Another study also made use of these data, one on T cells in Graves' hyperthyroidism and ophthalmopathy.

This material consisted of peripheral blood mononuclear cells (PBMCs), taken at new diagnosis, from a patient treated with antithyroid drugs. These receptors all stem from a man younger than 45 with Graves disease. Both conserved end residues are part of each CDR3. A D gene is named only where the DNA matches it firmly. Expanded clones get a size class; other rows say once, few or many, or leave the size out.

clone_size: NA; v_call: TRBV6-2/TRBV6-3; j_call: TRBJ1-3; d_call: NA; cdr3_aa: CASNYSMQTSGNTIYF; cdr3_nt: TGTGCCAGCAATTACTCGATGCAGACCTCTGGAAACACCATATATTTT
clone_size: few; v_call: TRBV5-1; j_call: TRBJ2-2; d_call: NA; cdr3_aa: CASSLDKGGELFF; cdr3_nt: TGCGCCAGCAGCTTAGATAAAGGCGGGGAGCTGTTTTTT
clone_size: many; v_call: TRBV6-1; j_call: TRBJ1-4; d_call: TRBD1; cdr3_aa: CASSEVQGADEKLFF; cdr3_nt: TGTGCCAGCAGTGAAGTACAGGGGGCGGACGAAAAACTGTTTTTT
clone_size: many; v_call: TRBV29-1; j_call: TRBJ1-2; d_call: NA; cdr3_aa: CSVEGQSYGYTF; cdr3_nt: TGCAGCGTTGAAGGACAGTCGTATGGCTACACCTTC
clone_size: many; v_call: TRBV12-3/TRBV12-4; j_call: TRBJ2-5; d_call: NA; cdr3_aa: CASNLGGQETQYF; cdr3_nt: TGTGCCAGCAACCTAGGCGGCCAAGAGACCCAGTACTTC
clone_size: NA; v_call: TRBV19; j_call: TRBJ2-7; d_call: TRBD1; cdr3_aa: CASSRYRGTYEQYF; cdr3_nt: TGTGCCAGTAGTAGATACAGGGGAACCTACGAGCAGTACTTC
clone_size: NA; v_call: TRBV29-1; j_call: TRBJ2-2; d_call: TRBD2; cdr3_aa: CSVELAGGPTGELFF; cdr3_nt: TGCAGCGTGGAGCTAGCGGGAGGGCCCACCGGGGAGCTGTTTTTT
clone_size: NA; v_call: TRBV5-1; j_call: TRBJ2-3; d_call: TRBD1; cdr3_aa: CASSLVGTGSTDTQYF; cdr3_nt: TGCGCCAGCAGCTTGGTTGGGACAGGGAGCACAGATACGCAGTATTTT
clone_size: many; v_call: TRBV27; j_call: TRBJ2-1; d_call: NA; cdr3_aa: CASSLRATATYSNEQFF; cdr3_nt: TGTGCCAGCAGTTTAAGGGCCACAGCGACCTATTCCAATGAGCAGTTCTTC
clone_size: NA; v_call: TRBV7-9; j_call: TRBJ1-2; d_call: NA; cdr3_aa: CASSLVINNYGYTF; cdr3_nt: TGTGCCAGCAGCTTAGTCATTAATAACTATGGCTACACCTTC
clone_size: few; v_call: TRBV19; j_call: TRBJ1-1; d_call: TRBD1; cdr3_aa: CASSSYSGTGTEAFF; cdr3_nt: TGTGCCAGTAGTTCCTATTCCGGGACAGGGACTGAAGCTTTCTTT
clone_size: many; v_call: TRBV30; j_call: TRBJ2-7; d_call: NA; cdr3_aa: CAWSGLRPGPHEQYF; cdr3_nt: TGTGCCTGGAGTGGGTTGAGACCAGGCCCCCACGAGCAGTACTTC
clone_size: many; v_call: TRBV6-1; j_call: TRBJ2-7; d_call: TRBD2; cdr3_aa: CASRNAGLASDEQYF; cdr3_nt: TGTGCCAGCAGGAACGCCGGACTAGCGTCGGACGAGCAGTACTTC
clone_size: few; v_call: TRBV5-1; j_call: TRBJ2-4; d_call: NA; cdr3_aa: CASSPAGQSKNIQYF; cdr3_nt: TGCGCCAGCAGCCCCGCGGGACAAAGTAAAAACATTCAGTACTTC
clone_size: many; v_call: TRBV20-1; j_call: TRBJ1-5; d_call: NA; cdr3_aa: CSASGVRTDNQPQHF; cdr3_nt: TGCAGTGCTAGCGGGGTTCGTACGGACAATCAGCCCCAGCATTTT
clone_size: NA; v_call: TRBV5-6; j_call: TRBJ1-2; d_call: NA; cdr3_aa: CASSFTGREVVGYTF; cdr3_nt: TGTGCCAGCAGCTTCACAGGGCGGGAGGTAGTCGGCTACACCTTC
clone_size: many; v_call: TRBV24-1; j_call: TRBJ2-5; d_call: NA; cdr3_aa: CATSDSAPGETQYF; cdr3_nt: TGTGCCACCAGTGATTCTGCGCCGGGGGAGACCCAGTACTTC
clone_size: many; v_call: TRBV27; j_call: TRBJ2-7; d_call: TRBD1; cdr3_aa: CASGRPGTGSYF; cdr3_nt: TGTGCCAGCGGCCGTCCCGGGACAGGTTCTTACTTC
clone_size: few; v_call: TRBV5-4; j_call: TRBJ2-4; d_call: NA; cdr3_aa: CASSLKSKNIQYF; cdr3_nt: TGTGCCAGCAGCTTGAAATCTAAAAACATTCAGTACTTC
clone_size: few; v_call: TRBV20-1; j_call: TRBJ2-2; d_call: TRBD1; cdr3_aa: CSAMGDRGDGELFF; cdr3_nt: TGCAGTGCTATGGGGGACAGGGGGGACGGGGAGCTGTTTTTT
clone_size: NA; v_call: TRBV18; j_call: TRBJ2-1; d_call: TRBD2; cdr3_aa: CASSPVLAGGVNNEQFF; cdr3_nt: TGTGCCAGCTCACCAGTCCTAGCGGGAGGGGTTAACAATGAGCAGTTCTTC
clone_size: many; v_call: TRBV7-9; j_call: TRBJ2-2; d_call: NA; cdr3_aa: CASSLVSWGAENTGELFF; cdr3_nt: TGTGCCAGCAGCTTAGTGTCCTGGGGAGCAGAGAACACCGGGGAGCTGTTTTTT
clone_size: few; v_call: TRBV4-1; j_call: TRBJ1-3; d_call: TRBD1; cdr3_aa: CASSQDEGARGNTIYF; cdr3_nt: TGCGCCAGCAGCCAAGATGAGGGGGCGCGGGGAAACACCATATATTTT
clone_size: few; v_call: TRBV5-4; j_call: TRBJ1-2; d_call: NA; cdr3_aa: CASSWEGDWGYTF; cdr3_nt: TGTGCCAGCAGCTGGGAGGGGGACTGGGGCTACACCTTC
clone_size: many; v_call: TRBV5-1; j_call: TRBJ1-3; d_call: TRBD1; cdr3_aa: CASSWRTGGNDGSGNTIYF; cdr3_nt: TGCGCCAGCAGCTGGCGGACAGGGGGAAACGATGGATCTGGAAACACCATATATTTT
clone_size: NA; v_call: TRBV19; j_call: TRBJ2-1; d_call: NA; cdr3_aa: CASRTSQGYNEQFF; cdr3_nt: TGTGCCAGTAGGACCTCCCAGGGGTATAATGAGCAGTTCTTC
clone_size: many; v_call: TRBV7-9; j_call: TRBJ2-3; d_call: TRBD2; cdr3_aa: CASHLRPGTSDTDTQYF; cdr3_nt: TGTGCCAGCCATCTCCGCCCGGGGACTAGCGACACAGATACGCAGTATTTT
clone_size: many; v_call: TRBV2; j_call: TRBJ2-3; d_call: TRBD2; cdr3_aa: CASSRGLAGVSDTQYF; cdr3_nt: TGTGCCAGCAGTCGAGGACTAGCGGGAGTCTCAGATACGCAGTATTTT
clone_size: many; v_call: TRBV20-1; j_call: TRBJ1-2; d_call: TRBD1; cdr3_aa: CSARDAEAGGVKDGYTF; cdr3_nt: TGCAGTGCTAGAGACGCAGAGGCAGGGGGAGTTAAGGATGGCTACACCTTC
clone_size: few; v_call: TRBV5-5; j_call: TRBJ2-7; d_call: NA; cdr3_aa: CASSFNNYEQYF; cdr3_nt: TGTGCCAGCAGCTTTAATAACTACGAGCAGTACTTC
clone_size: many; v_call: TRBV29-1; j_call: TRBJ1-1; d_call: TRBD1; cdr3_aa: CSVEGQGATEAFF; cdr3_nt: TGCAGCGTTGAGGGACAGGGGGCTACTGAAGCTTTCTTT
clone_size: many; v_call: TRBV10-2; j_call: TRBJ1-2; d_call: TRBD1; cdr3_aa: CASSDPGHTGGTANYGYTF; cdr3_nt: TGCGCCAGCAGTGACCCGGGACATACAGGGGGCACGGCTAACTATGGCTACACCTTC
clone_size: NA; v_call: TRBV19; j_call: TRBJ1-1; d_call: NA; cdr3_aa: CASRRTTNTEAFF; cdr3_nt: TGTGCCAGTCGCAGGACAACGAACACTGAAGCTTTCTTT
clone_size: many; v_call: TRBV5-8; j_call: TRBJ2-5; d_call: NA; cdr3_aa: CASSLEGVGTQYF; cdr3_nt: TGTGCCAGCAGCTTGGAGGGGGTTGGGACCCAGTACTTC
clone_size: many; v_call: TRBV7-2; j_call: TRBJ1-4; d_call: NA; cdr3_aa: CASSSVRTKLFF; cdr3_nt: TGTGCCAGCAGCTCGGTGAGGACAAAACTGTTTTTT
clone_size: few; v_call: TRBV6-2/TRBV6-3; j_call: TRBJ2-3; d_call: NA; cdr3_aa: CASSYSGGSVDTQYF; cdr3_nt: TGTGCCAGCAGTTACTCGGGCGGCAGCGTGGATACGCAGTATTTT
clone_size: many; v_call: TRBV7-2; j_call: TRBJ2-7; d_call: TRBD1; cdr3_aa: CASNKGTDYEQYF; cdr3_nt: TGTGCCAGCAATAAAGGGACAGACTACGAGCAGTACTTC
clone_size: NA; v_call: TRBV3-1; j_call: TRBJ2-1; d_call: NA; cdr3_aa: CASSQVTETSYNEQFF; cdr3_nt: TGTGCCAGCAGCCAAGTGACCGAGACCTCCTACAATGAGCAGTTCTTC
clone_size: many; v_call: TRBV7-8; j_call: TRBJ2-7; d_call: TRBD1; cdr3_aa: CASSLGGRLDRAEQYF; cdr3_nt: TGTGCCAGCAGCTTAGGGGGCCGGTTGGACAGGGCTGAGCAGTACTTC
clone_size: NA; v_call: TRBV5-1; j_call: TRBJ1-2; d_call: NA; cdr3_aa: CASSDRISGHVFYYGYTF; cdr3_nt: TGCGCCAGCAGCGACCGGATTTCTGGACACGTCTTCTACTATGGCTACACCTTC
clone_size: many; v_call: TRBV6-2/TRBV6-3; j_call: TRBJ2-3; d_call: NA; cdr3_aa: CASSPTGEGDTQYF; cdr3_nt: TGTGCCAGCAGTCCTACAGGGGAGGGCGATACGCAGTATTTT
clone_size: NA; v_call: TRBV30; j_call: TRBJ1-4; d_call: NA; cdr3_aa: CAWSWIGGPKLFF; cdr3_nt: TGTGCCTGGAGTTGGATCGGGGGGCCTAAACTGTTTTTT
clone_size: NA; v_call: TRBV29-1; j_call: TRBJ2-2; d_call: NA; cdr3_aa: CSVRQPGPGEELFF; cdr3_nt: TGCAGCGTCCGACAGCCCGGCCCCGGGGAGGAGCTGTTTTTT
clone_size: many; v_call: TRBV7-2; j_call: TRBJ2-7; d_call: TRBD2; cdr3_aa: CASSGWTSGSYEQYF; cdr3_nt: TGTGCCAGCAGCGGGTGGACTAGCGGTTCCTACGAGCAGTACTTC
clone_size: NA; v_call: TRBV5-1; j_call: TRBJ2-7; d_call: NA; cdr3_aa: CASSSQGGGGREQYF; cdr3_nt: TGCGCCAGCAGCTCCCAGGGGGGCGGGGGACGGGAGCAGTACTTC
clone_size: NA; v_call: TRBV30; j_call: TRBJ1-1; d_call: NA; cdr3_aa: CGYRGYTEAFF; cdr3_nt: TGTGGATATAGGGGGTACACTGAAGCTTTCTTT
clone_size: many; v_call: TRBV6-1; j_call: TRBJ2-2; d_call: TRBD2; cdr3_aa: CASRRTSDSYTGELFF; cdr3_nt: TGTGCCAGCAGACGGACTAGCGACAGTTACACCGGGGAGCTGTTTTTT
clone_size: NA; v_call: TRBV7-8; j_call: TRBJ2-5; d_call: NA; cdr3_aa: CASSLARKATQETQYF; cdr3_nt: TGTGCCAGCAGCTTAGCGCGTAAAGCGACTCAAGAGACCCAGTACTTC
clone_size: NA; v_call: TRBV12-3/TRBV12-4; j_call: TRBJ2-1; d_call: TRBD2; cdr3_aa: CASSLRVFPAGGSSYNEQFF; cdr3_nt: TGTGCCAGCAGTTTAAGGGTTTTCCCAGCGGGAGGTTCCTCCTACAATGAGCAGTTCTTC
clone_size: many; v_call: TRBV18; j_call: TRBJ1-4; d_call: NA; cdr3_aa: CASSSAPNEKLFF; cdr3_nt: TGTGCCAGCTCCTCCGCCCCTAATGAAAAACTGTTTTTT
clone_size: NA; v_call: TRBV6-2/TRBV6-3; j_call: TRBJ2-2; d_call: NA; cdr3_aa: CASSLEGKGELFF; cdr3_nt: TGTGCCAGCAGTTTAGAGGGAAAGGGGGAGCTGTTTTTT
clone_size: few; v_call: TRBV5-4; j_call: TRBJ1-2; d_call: NA; cdr3_aa: CASSPGGGLANYGYTF; cdr3_nt: TGTGCCAGCAGCCCGGGTGGGGGCCTGGCTAACTATGGCTACACCTTC